Below, one T cell receptor (beta chain) is given with its context. Antigen unknown. This record belongs to a study of shared clonotypes between healthy human individuals. Study as a whole: Per donor, three plates held CD4 naive cells, three held CD4 memory, two held CD8 naive and one held CD8 memory.

The table came from immunoSEQ multiplex PCR; TCRdb's copy has only in-frame clones and leaves some out. This table has 2 million to 2.5 million clones, 95% appearing once. Study-wide results and caveats: On the whole, naive subsets had larger estimated richness than memory subsets had.

CD45RA+ naive and CD45RA-negative memory subsets were separated from CD4+ cells. Material: naive CD4+ T cells sorted from blood. Subset in this sample: CD45RA+ positively selected. This TCR came from a man between 18 and 29 years old in good health.

CDR3 sequence (DNA): TGTGCCAGCAGCTTCGGGTTAGCGGGAAGGAATGAGCAGTTCTTC. Translation gives CASSFGLAGRNEQFF. V usage is TRBV5-6 and J usage is TRBJ2-1; 8 nucleotides line up with TRBD2. J gave up 7 bases and V 2 bases, and 8 bases lay outside the gene matches. The germline CDR1 and CDR2 sequences are SGHDT and YYEEEE. The CDR3 is made up of 15 amino acids.